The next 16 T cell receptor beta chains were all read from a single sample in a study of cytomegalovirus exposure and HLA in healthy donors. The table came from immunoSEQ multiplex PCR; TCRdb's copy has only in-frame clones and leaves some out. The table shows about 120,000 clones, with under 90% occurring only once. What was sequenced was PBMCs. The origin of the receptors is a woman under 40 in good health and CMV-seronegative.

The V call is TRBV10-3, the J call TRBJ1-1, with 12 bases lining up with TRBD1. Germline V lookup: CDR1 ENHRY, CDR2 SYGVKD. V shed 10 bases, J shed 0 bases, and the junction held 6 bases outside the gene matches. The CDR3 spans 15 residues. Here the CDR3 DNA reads TGTGCCACCCAGGGGACAGGGGGCGTGAACACTGAAGCTTTCTTT. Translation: CATQGTGGVNTEAFF.

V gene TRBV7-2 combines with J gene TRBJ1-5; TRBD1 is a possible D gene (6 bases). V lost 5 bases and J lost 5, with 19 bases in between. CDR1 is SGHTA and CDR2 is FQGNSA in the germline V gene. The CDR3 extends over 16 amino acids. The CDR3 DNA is TGTGCCAGCAGCAAGGGGGTAGGGCGAGGGCATCAGCCCCAGCATTTT. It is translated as CASSKGVGRGHQPQHF.

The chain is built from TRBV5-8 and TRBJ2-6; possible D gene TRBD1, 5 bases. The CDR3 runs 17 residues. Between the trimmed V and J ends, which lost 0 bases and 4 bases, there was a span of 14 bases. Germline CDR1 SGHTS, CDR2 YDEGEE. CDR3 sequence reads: CASSLGQGLAGANVLTF. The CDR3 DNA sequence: TGTGCCAGCAGCTTGGGGCAGGGTCTTGCCGGGGCCAACGTCCTGACTTTC.

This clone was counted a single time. The CDR3 loop is CASSRARDRGEQYF. The CDR3 DNA sequence: TGTGCCAGCTCACGGGCCCGGGACAGGGGCGAGCAGTACTTC. The chain is built from TRBV18 and TRBJ2-7; 10 bases align to TRBD1. This CDR3 contains 14 residues. Trimming cost V 4 bases and J 6 bases; bases outside gene matches: 6. CDR1 and CDR2 from the germline V gene are KGHSH and LQKENI.

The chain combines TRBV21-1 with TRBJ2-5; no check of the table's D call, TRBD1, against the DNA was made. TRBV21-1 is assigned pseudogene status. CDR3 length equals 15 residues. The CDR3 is CASSPYRGGGWTQYF. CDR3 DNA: TGTGCCAGCAGCCCATACCGTGGGGGCGGATGGACCCAGTACTTC.

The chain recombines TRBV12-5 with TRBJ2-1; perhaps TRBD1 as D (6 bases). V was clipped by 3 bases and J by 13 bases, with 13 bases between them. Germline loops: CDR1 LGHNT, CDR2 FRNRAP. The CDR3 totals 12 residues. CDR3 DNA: TGTGCTAGTGGTTTAGTATGGACAGATCAGTTCTTC. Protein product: CASGLVWTDQFF. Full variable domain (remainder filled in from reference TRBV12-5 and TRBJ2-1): DARVTQTPRHKVTEMGQEVTMRCQPILGHNTVFWYRQTMMQGLELLAYFRNRAPLDDSGMPKDRFSAEMPDATLATLKIQPSEPRDSAVYFCASGLVWTDQFFGPGTRLTVL.

CDR3 DNA: TGCGCCAGCAGTCCTGGACAGGCCTACGAGCAGTACTTC. It is translated as CASSPGQAYEQYF. The chain couples TRBV10-2 to TRBJ2-7; 7 nucleotides align to TRBD1. The junction had 3 bases not matched to a gene; V was cut back by 5 bases and J by 2 bases. The CDR3 covers 13 residues. In germline, CDR1 is WSHSY, CDR2 SAAADI.

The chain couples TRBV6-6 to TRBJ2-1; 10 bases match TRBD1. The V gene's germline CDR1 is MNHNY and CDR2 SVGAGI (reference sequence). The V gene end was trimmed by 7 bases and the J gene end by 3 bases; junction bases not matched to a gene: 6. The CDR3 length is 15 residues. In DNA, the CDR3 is TGTGCCAGCACCCTAGGACAGGGGGTCTACAATGAGCAGTTCTTC. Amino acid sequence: CASTLGQGVYNEQFF.

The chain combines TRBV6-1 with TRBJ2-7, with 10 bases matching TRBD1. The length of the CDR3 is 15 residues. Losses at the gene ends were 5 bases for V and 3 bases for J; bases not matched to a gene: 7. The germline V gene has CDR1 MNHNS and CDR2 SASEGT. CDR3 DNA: TGTGCCAGCAGTAACCCGGGACAGGGGATCTACGAGCAGTACTTC. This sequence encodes CASSNPGQGIYEQYF.

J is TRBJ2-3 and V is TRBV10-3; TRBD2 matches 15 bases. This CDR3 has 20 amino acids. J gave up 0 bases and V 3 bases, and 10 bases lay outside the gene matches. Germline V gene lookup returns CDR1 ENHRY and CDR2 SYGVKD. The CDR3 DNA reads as TGTGCCATCAGTGAAAGGAAAGGACTAGCGGGGGGGATAAGCACAGATACGCAGTATTTT. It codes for CAISERKGLAGGISTDTQYF.

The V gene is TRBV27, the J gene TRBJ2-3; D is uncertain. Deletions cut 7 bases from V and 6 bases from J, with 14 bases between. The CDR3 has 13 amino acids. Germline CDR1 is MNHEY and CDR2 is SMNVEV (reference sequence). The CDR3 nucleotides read TGTGCCAGCACTCGAAGCCCTCCGGATACGCAGTATTTT. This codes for CASTRSPPDTQYF.

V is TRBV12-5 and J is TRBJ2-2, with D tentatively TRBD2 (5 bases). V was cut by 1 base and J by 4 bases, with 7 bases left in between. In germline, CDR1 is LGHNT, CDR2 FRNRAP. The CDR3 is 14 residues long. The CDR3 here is CASGLEGATGELFF. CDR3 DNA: TGTGCTAGTGGTTTGGAGGGAGCCACCGGGGAGCTGTTTTTT. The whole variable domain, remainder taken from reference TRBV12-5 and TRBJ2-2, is DARVTQTPRHKVTEMGQEVTMRCQPILGHNTVFWYRQTMMQGLELLAYFRNRAPLDDSGMPKDRFSAEMPDATLATLKIQPSEPRDSAVYFCASGLEGATGELFFGEGSRLTVL.

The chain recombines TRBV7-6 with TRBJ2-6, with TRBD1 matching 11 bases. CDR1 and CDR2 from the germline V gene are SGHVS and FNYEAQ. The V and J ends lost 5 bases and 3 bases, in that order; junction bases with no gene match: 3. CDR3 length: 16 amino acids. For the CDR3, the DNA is TGTGCCAGCAGCCGGGGACAGGGGGTTGGGGCCAACGTCCTGACTTTC. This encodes CASSRGQGVGANVLTF. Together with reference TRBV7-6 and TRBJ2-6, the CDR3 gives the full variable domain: GAGVSQSPRYKVTKRGQDVALRCDPISGHVSLYWYRQALGQGPEFLTYFNYEAQQDKSGLPNDRFSAERPEGSISTLTIQRTEQRDSAMYRCASSRGQGVGANVLTFGAGSRLTVL.

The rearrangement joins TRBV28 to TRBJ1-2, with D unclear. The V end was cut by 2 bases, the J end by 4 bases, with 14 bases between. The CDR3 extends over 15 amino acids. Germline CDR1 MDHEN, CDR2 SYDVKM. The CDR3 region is CASSLTPPAGYGYTF. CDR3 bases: TGTGCCAGCAGTTTAACCCCGCCCGCGGGCTATGGCTACACCTTC.

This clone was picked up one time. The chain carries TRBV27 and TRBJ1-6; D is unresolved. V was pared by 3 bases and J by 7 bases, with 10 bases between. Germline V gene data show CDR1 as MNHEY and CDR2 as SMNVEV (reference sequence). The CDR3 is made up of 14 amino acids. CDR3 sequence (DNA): TGTGCCAGCAGTTTGGTACTTCCAAATTCACCCCTCCACTTT. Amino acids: CASSLVLPNSPLHF.

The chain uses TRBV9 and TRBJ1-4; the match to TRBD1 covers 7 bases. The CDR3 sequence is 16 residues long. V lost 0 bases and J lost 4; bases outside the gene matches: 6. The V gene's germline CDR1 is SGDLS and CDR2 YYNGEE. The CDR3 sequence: CASSVAGTAFNEKLFF. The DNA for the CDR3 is TGTGCCAGCAGCGTAGCTGGGACAGCCTTTAATGAAAAACTGTTTTTT.